Following are 19 T cell receptor beta chains from one sample sequenced in a study of human T cells and chemical hapten exposure. Time point noted: patch test 1, 2 weeks after DPC sensitization. Treatment described: therapeutic diphenylcyclopropenone sensitization with weekly scalp DPC. TCRdb redid the calling of the RACE reads with MiXCR, one entry per CDR3 protein. The sample carries about 120,000 distinct CDR3 sequences, about an eighth recorded once. The sample was whole blood, taken in connection with sensitization to the hapten diphenylcyclopropenone (DPC). Source of these receptors: a man in his late teens or twenties with alopecia areata. Some clones in this sample may be carry-over from other donors' samples.

In this sample, this clonotype turned up a few times. This chain connects TRBV20-1 to TRBJ2-5; D unresolved. V lost 3 bases and J 2 bases, leaving 4 bases between the germline ends. This CDR3 is 11 amino acids long. The germline V gene has CDR1 DFQATT and CDR2 SNEGSKA (reference sequence). Here the CDR3 reads CSASGQETQYF. The CDR3, as DNA: TGCAGTGCTAGCGGGCAAGAGACCCAGTACTTC.

This sequence joins TRBV5-6 and TRBJ1-1, with 8 bases lining up with TRBD1. Germline V gene lookup returns CDR1 SGHDT and CDR2 YYEEEE. The CDR3 contains 13 residues. The V and J ends lost 2 bases and 4 bases, in that order; junction bases with no gene match: 1. As DNA, the CDR3 is TGTGCCAGCAGCTTCACAGGGGGCACTGAAGCTTTCTTT. Protein: CASSFTGGTEAFF.

The sample holds a few counts of this clonotype. This rearrangement joins TRBV6-5 to TRBJ2-2; D possibly corresponds to TRBD2 (5 bases). The V end lost 4 bases, the J end lost 6 bases, and 9 bases lay between the germline ends. Germline V CDR1 and CDR2: MNHEY, SVGAGI. The CDR3 runs to 13 residues. This CDR3 is CASSWVLAGELFF. For the CDR3, the DNA is TGTGCCAGCAGTTGGGTACTAGCCGGGGAGCTGTTTTTT.

The chain uses TRBV6-2 or TRBV6-3 and TRBJ2-5, with a possible D match to TRBD2 (5 bases). Germline values: CDR1 MNHEY, CDR2 SVGEGT. Deletions cut 0 bases from V and 7 bases from J, with 6 bases between. This CDR3 comprises 12 residues. In DNA, the CDR3 is TGTGCCAGCAGTTACTCACGGGGGACCCAGTACTTC. It is translated as CASSYSRGTQYF.

The chain has TRBV28 and TRBJ2-7; D may correspond to TRBD1 or TRBD2 (5 bases each). In germline, CDR1 is MDHEN, CDR2 SYDVKM. This CDR3 contains 10 residues. V gave up 6 bases and J gave up 12 bases, with 12 bases separating them. The CDR3 DNA is TGTGCCAGCAGCGGGACGGCCCCGTACTTC. Translating it yields CASSGTAPYF.

This clonotype has a handful of counts. The chain links TRBV18 to TRBJ2-1, with D tentatively TRBD1 (5 bases). There are 13 residues in the CDR3. The germline CDR1 and CDR2 sequences are KGHSH and LQKENI. Between the trimmed V and J ends, which lost 3 bases and 5 bases, there was a span of 8 bases. CDR3 nucleotide sequence: TGTGCCAGCTCACCGGGGCTAGACAATGAGCAGTTCTTC. Translated: CASSPGLDNEQFF.

This clonotype was found a few times. This rearrangement joins TRBV4-3 to TRBJ1-2, with D tentatively TRBD1 (5 bases). V was clipped by 0 bases and J by 4 bases, with 18 bases between them. Per germline, CDR1 LGHNA and CDR2 YSLEER. There are 17 residues in the CDR3. This chain's CDR3 is CASSQDYGGTGTYGYTF. CDR3 coding DNA: TGCGCCAGCAGCCAAGATTATGGCGGGACGGGAACCTATGGCTACACCTTC.

This clonotype was seen a handful of times. The CDR3 DNA sequence: TGTGCCAGCAGCCAAGGGGACAGGGCAGCCACAGATACGCAGTATTTT. Translated, it gives CASSQGDRAATDTQYF. The chain carries TRBV3-1 and TRBJ2-3, with 9 positions matching TRBD1. Germline assignment: CDR1 LGHDT and CDR2 YNNKEL (reference sequence). The CDR3 totals 16 residues. The V segment lost 1 base and the J segment 2 bases; nucleotides outside the gene matches: 4.

The chain is built from TRBV11-1 and TRBJ1-3; 8 nucleotides align to TRBD1. With V trimmed by 4 bases and J by 4 bases, 6 bases remained unmatched. There are 15 residues in the CDR3. Germline CDR1 and CDR2: SGHAT and FQDESV (reference sequence). The CDR3 DNA is TGTGCCAGCAGCTCATCCGACAGGGGCGGAAACACCATATATTTT. Its translation is CASSSSDRGGNTIYF. The full variable domain, with the rest looked up from reference TRBV11-1 and TRBJ1-3, is EAEVAQSPRYKITEKSQAVAFWCDPISGHATLYWYRQILGQGPELLVQFQDESVVDDSQLPKDRFSAERLKGVDSTLKIQPAELGDSAMYLCASSSSDRGGNTIYFGEGSWLTVV.

V and J are TRBV12-3 or TRBV12-4 and TRBJ2-4; TRBD2 matches at 8 bases. Trimming cost V 5 bases and J 3 bases; bases outside gene matches: 18. The CDR3 extends over 19 amino acids. CDR3 sequence (DNA): TGTGCCAGCAGTCCATCCGGGGGGGCACGGTCAATAGACAAAAACATTCAGTACTTC. Its translation is CASSPSGGARSIDKNIQYF.

This clonotype turned up a few times. The genes are TRBV27 and TRBJ2-2; D not certain. Germline V gene lookup returns CDR1 MNHEY and CDR2 SMNVEV (reference sequence). The V and J ends lost 1 base and 4 bases respectively, with 13 bases between them. The CDR3 runs 16 residues. The DNA of the CDR3 is TGTGCCAGCAGTTTATATCGGCCGCAAGGCACCGGGGAGCTGTTTTTT. Translating it yields CASSLYRPQGTGELFF.

This clonotype showed up just a few times. CDR3 in DNA: TGCAGCGTCGGGACAGGGGGCGGAGAAGCTTTCTTT. Protein product: CSVGTGGGEAFF. V and J are TRBV29-1 and TRBJ1-1, with 12 bases aligning to TRBD1. The ends lost 6 bases at V and 8 bases at J; junction bases unmatched: 4. Germline V gene lookup returns CDR1 SQVTM and CDR2 ANQGSEA. The CDR3 runs to 12 residues. The variable domain in full, with the rest retrieved from reference TRBV29-1 and TRBJ1-1, is SAVISQKPSRDICQRGTSLTIQCQVDSQVTMMFWYRQQPGQSLTLIATANQGSEATYESGFVIDKFPISRPNLTFSTLTVSNMSPEDSSIYLCSVGTGGGEAFFGQGTRLTVV.

There are a few counts of this clonotype. The rearrangement uses TRBV6-5 and TRBJ1-1; 7 bases are shared with TRBD1. The germline CDR1 and CDR2 sequences are MNHEY and SVGAGI. After removal of 6 bases from V and 3 bases from J, the junction contained 4 bases not matched to a gene. The CDR3 is 13 residues long. CDR3 sequence: CASRQTGYTEAFF. CDR3 sequence (DNA): TGTGCCAGCAGGCAGACAGGGTACACTGAAGCTTTCTTT.

The genes are TRBV7-3 and TRBJ1-1, with unresolved D. In germline, CDR1 is SGHTA, CDR2 FQGTGA. Deletions cut 1 base from V and 4 bases from J, with 10 bases between. This CDR3 has 14 residues. CDR3 region: CASSLIGIGTEAFF. The CDR3 coding sequence is TGTGCCAGCAGCTTAATCGGGATAGGCACTGAAGCTTTCTTT.

This chain joins TRBV18 and TRBJ1-2; D may be TRBD1 (6 bases). CDR3 length: 15 amino acids. Between the trimmed V and J ends, which lost 3 bases and 2 bases, there was a span of 13 bases. CDR1 and CDR2 (germline): KGHSH, LQKENI. CDR3 nucleotide sequence: TGTGCCAGCTCACCCGCGGGGGGCGCAAACTATGGCTACACCTTC. This encodes CASSPAGGANYGYTF.

This clonotype was detected a few times. The genes are TRBV4-3 and TRBJ1-1; D is ambiguous. V lost 0 bases and J lost 6, with 17 bases in between. The V gene's germline CDR1 is LGHNA and CDR2 YSLEER. This CDR3 region has 16 residues. The CDR3 region has the DNA TGCGCCAGCAGCCAAGATCGGACCGGGAGTAGGGCTGAAGCTTTCTTT. It translates to CASSQDRTGSRAEAFF.

The rearrangement uses TRBV4-3 and TRBJ1-6; the match to TRBD1 covers 9 bases. The CDR3 length is 14 residues. V trimming: 5 bases; J trimming: 9 bases; junction bases outside the gene matches: 5. Germline CDR1 is LGHNA and CDR2 is YSLEER. In DNA form, the CDR3 reads TGCGCCAGCAGCTTCGGACAGGGGCGTTCACCCCTCCACTTT. Amino acid sequence: CASSFGQGRSPLHF.

This clonotype was counted at least ten times. The rearrangement links TRBV7-9 to TRBJ2-7, with D uncertain. Per the germline V gene, CDR1 is SEHNR and CDR2 is FQNEAQ (reference sequence). The CDR3 has 14 amino acids. The V and J ends lost 1 base and 2 bases respectively, with 9 bases between them. Here the CDR3 DNA reads TGTGCCAGCAGCTTAGGGCAGCTCACCTACGAGCAGTACGTC. This sequence encodes CASSLGQLTYEQYV.

This clonotype has only a few counts. The V and J genes are TRBV12-3 or TRBV12-4 and TRBJ2-7; unclear D gene. Trimming stripped 2 bases from V and 2 bases from J, with 10 bases between. The CDR3 extends over 14 amino acids. CDR3 DNA: TGTGCCAGCAGTTTATCTCGGACGACCTACGAGCAGTACTTC. The encoded protein is CASSLSRTTYEQYF.